This T cell receptor beta chain comes out of a study of chemoradiotherapy in HPV16-positive cancers. This CDR3 spans 14 amino acids. The germline CDR1 and CDR2 sequences are SGHNT and YYREEE (reference sequence). Trimming removed 4 bases at V and 6 bases at J, with 13 bases between. Repertoires were sampled repeatedly during chemoradiotherapy. A word on this clone: The antigen remains unidentified.

Whole-study results and caveats: During treatment, candidate HPV-specific clones and E7-related motifs expanded in tumor.

Assay used: immunoSEQ multiplex PCR; TCRdb lists only in-frame clones, some missing. The sample holds 25,000 to 30,000 clones, more than 80% seen once. This specimen was blood, taken from a patient who underwent chemoradiotherapy. The sequence derives from a human donor with HPV-associated anogenital cancer. The chain is built from TRBV5-4 and TRBJ2-2; D unclear. The CDR3 spells CASSLRGYPGELFF. DNA of the CDR3: TGTGCCAGCAGCCTCAGAGGTTACCCCGGGGAGCTGTTTTTT.